This entry describes one T cell receptor beta chain. The antigen remains unidentified. With 0 bases removed from V and 0 bases from J, the gap between germline ends came to 6 bases. Germline values: CDR1 SGHRS, CDR2 YFSETQ. The CDR3 contains 15 residues. Method: immunoSEQ multiplex PCR; TCRdb's copy keeps in-frame clones and lacks some. The sample includes tens of thousands of clones, around 88% of them seen just once. The data derive from a study of OX40 agonist ivuxolimab in advanced cancers. Study-level findings and limits: Antigens targeted by the expanded peripheral T cells were not determined. The CD4+ and CD8+ T cells in the blood had expanded clonally by week 6 at 0.1 to 3.0 mg/kg.

The source was CD4+ or CD8+ T cells sorted from blood, collected in a trial of the OX40 agonist ivuxolimab. This TCR was recovered from an adult with an advanced solid tumor such as melanoma, head and neck, liver or kidney cancer. This chain uses TRBV5-1 with TRBJ1-4; D not resolved. The CDR3 bases are TGCGCCAGCAGCTTGGTCCCAGCAACTAATGAAAAACTGTTTTTT. Translated, it gives CASSLVPATNEKLFF.